This TCR beta chain was sequenced in a study of identical twins. Study findings and constraints: Out-of-frame alpha sequences that twins shared showed excess low generation probability.

Each CDR3 protein is one row after TCRdb ran MiXCR on the 5' RACE reads. The top ten clones hold less than 15% of a sample with 420,000 or so distinct CDR3 sequences, under 20% of them seen once. Healthy Caucasians made up all donors. Trimming cost V 5 bases and J 8 bases, with 21 bases left between them. Looked up from germline, CDR1 is DFQATT and CDR2 is SNEGSKA (reference sequence). The CDR3 runs 15 residues. This clonotype was seen a handful of times. The target antigen is unknown. V is TRBV20-1 and J is TRBJ1-4; D might be TRBD1 (6 bases). Sequenced input: naive T cells sorted from blood. This TCR derives from a man aged 45-65 years in good health. The chain's CDR3 is CSAPPSADRGEKLFF. The CDR3 DNA follows: TGCAGTGCTCCTCCTTCGGCGGACAGAGGGGAAAAACTGTTTTTT.